The 9 T cell receptor beta chains below were found in one sample sequenced in a study of CXCR3-negative and CXCR3-positive naive CD8 T cells. Antigens of these TCRs are unknown. All TRB cDNA libraries came from 5' RACE performed with UMI labels. TCRdb reprocessed the 5' RACE reads and stores each CDR3 protein as one record, lacking DNA. This sample contains over 50,000 distinct CDR3 sequences. General study results and limits: Naive cells positive for CXCR3 carried more hydrophobic TRB CDR3s than CXCR3-negative ones.

Sequences were obtained from naive CXCR3+ CD8+ T cells from blood. Subset specified: CD45RO-CCR7+CD27+CD95- naive CD8+ T cells expressing CXCR3 (TNR3+). All receptors come from a human donor in good health. Some clones in this sample may be carry-over from other donors' samples.

The CDR3 sequence: CASSQERLAGNLADTQYF. This chain links TRBV4-2 with TRBJ2-3; there is no DNA to check the TCRdb D call of TRBD2. The V gene's germline CDR1 is LGHNA and CDR2 YNFKEQ. The CDR3 loop spans 18 amino acids.

The chain links TRBV7-2 to TRBJ2-7; no DNA is available, so the TRBD2 call from TCRdb remains unchecked. CDR3 length equals 16 residues. CDR1 is SGHTA and CDR2 is FQGNSA in the germline V gene. CDR3 residues: CASSSGTSGNPYEQYF.

V usage is TRBV29-1 and J usage is TRBJ2-1; TCRdb lists TRBD2, though no DNA is available to test this call. In germline, CDR1 is SQVTM, CDR2 ANQGSEA. The CDR3 has 19 residues. This CDR3 reads CSVEGATRLAGAIYNEQFF.

V usage is TRBV19 and J usage is TRBJ1-1; TCRdb names TRBD1, which stays unverified in the absence of DNA. The CDR3 is 13 residues long. Germline CDR1 is LNHDA and CDR2 is SQIVND (reference sequence). This chain's CDR3 is CASSMGANTEAFF.

This chain uses TRBV27 with TRBJ2-3; the D call from TCRdb, TRBD1, cannot be confirmed without DNA. The CDR3 runs 14 residues. The germline CDR1 and CDR2 sequences are MNHEY and SMNVEV (reference sequence). CDR3 protein: CASSSPGFTDTQYF.

V is TRBV28 and J is TRBJ2-1. Germline V gene lookup returns CDR1 MDHEN and CDR2 SYDVKM. This CDR3 has 11 residues. The CDR3 sequence: CASSRSREQFF.

This chain uses TRBV6-2 or TRBV6-3 with TRBJ2-7. The CDR3 runs to 17 residues. The germline V gene encodes CDR1 MNHEY and CDR2 SVGEGT. Here the CDR3 reads CASSYSETDSTFHEQYF.

This chain links TRBV28 with TRBJ1-5; TCRdb selects TRBD1, and the lack of DNA leaves this call unchecked. Germline-derived CDR1 and CDR2 are MDHEN and SYDVKM. This CDR3 has 16 amino acids. The CDR3 loop is CASSLYGQGMAQPQHF.

The V gene is TRBV20-1, the J gene TRBJ2-3; absent DNA, TCRdb's TRBD2 call cannot be checked. The CDR3 spans 16 residues. The germline gives CDR1 DFQATT, CDR2 SNEGSKA (reference sequence). This CDR3 reads CSARDELAGGPDTQYF.